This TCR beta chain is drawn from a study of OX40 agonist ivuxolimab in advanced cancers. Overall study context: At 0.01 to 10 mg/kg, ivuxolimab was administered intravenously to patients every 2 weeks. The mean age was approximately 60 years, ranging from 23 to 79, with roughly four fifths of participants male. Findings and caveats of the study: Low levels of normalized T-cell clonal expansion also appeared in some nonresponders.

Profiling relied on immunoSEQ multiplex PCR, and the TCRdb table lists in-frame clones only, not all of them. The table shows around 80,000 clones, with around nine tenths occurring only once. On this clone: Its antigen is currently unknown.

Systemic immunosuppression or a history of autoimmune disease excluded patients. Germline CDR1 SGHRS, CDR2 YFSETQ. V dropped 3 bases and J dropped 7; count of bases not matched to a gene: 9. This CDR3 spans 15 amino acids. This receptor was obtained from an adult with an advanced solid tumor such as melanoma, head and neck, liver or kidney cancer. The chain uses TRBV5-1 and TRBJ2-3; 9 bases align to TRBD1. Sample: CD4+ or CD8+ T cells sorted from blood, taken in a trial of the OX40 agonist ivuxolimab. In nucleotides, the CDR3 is TGCGCCAGCAGCTCAACCGGGACAGGGTTTCATACGCAGTATTTT. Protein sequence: CASSSTGTGFHTQYF.